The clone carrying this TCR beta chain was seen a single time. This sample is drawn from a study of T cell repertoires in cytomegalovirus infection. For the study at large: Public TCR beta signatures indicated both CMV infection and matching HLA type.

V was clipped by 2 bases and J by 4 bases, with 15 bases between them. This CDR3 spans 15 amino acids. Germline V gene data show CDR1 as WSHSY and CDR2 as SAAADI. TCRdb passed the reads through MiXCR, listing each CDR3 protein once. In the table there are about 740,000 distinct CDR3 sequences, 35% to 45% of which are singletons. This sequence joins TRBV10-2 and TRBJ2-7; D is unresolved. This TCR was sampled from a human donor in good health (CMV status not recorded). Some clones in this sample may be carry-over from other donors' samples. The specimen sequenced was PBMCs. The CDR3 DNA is TGCGCCAGCAGTGAGGGTGTCCGTGTGGGTTACGAGCAGTACTTC. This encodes CASSEGVRVGYEQYF.